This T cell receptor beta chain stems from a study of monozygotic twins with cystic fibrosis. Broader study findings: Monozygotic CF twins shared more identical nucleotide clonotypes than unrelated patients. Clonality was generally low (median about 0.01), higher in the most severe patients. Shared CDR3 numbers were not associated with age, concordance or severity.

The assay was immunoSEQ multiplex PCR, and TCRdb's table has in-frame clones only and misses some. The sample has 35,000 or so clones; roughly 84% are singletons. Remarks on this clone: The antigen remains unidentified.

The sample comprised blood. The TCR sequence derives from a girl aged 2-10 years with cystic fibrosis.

This chain's CDR3 is CASSEGDRGGNQPQHF. The CDR3 DNA is TGTGCCAGCAGCGAGGGGGACAGGGGAGGGAATCAGCCCCAGCATTTT. V is TRBV9 and J is TRBJ1-5; 10 nucleotides line up with TRBD1. V dropped 3 bases and J dropped 4; count of bases not matched to a gene: 7. Germline CDR1 and CDR2: SGDLS and YYNGEE. The CDR3 loop spans 16 amino acids.